This T cell receptor beta chain was observed in a study of blood T cell repertoires in COVID-19. The authors' processing: Reference gene primer amplification yielded estimated nucleated cell counts. Profiling relied on immunoSEQ multiplex PCR, and the TCRdb table lists in-frame clones only, not all of them. That table furnishes V, J and clone size, whereas the DNA furnished D and trimming. Of 100,000 or so clones in the sample, 80% were seen once. This CDR3 has 15 amino acids. V shed 1 base, J shed 5 bases, and the junction held 4 bases outside the gene matches. In germline, CDR1 is SGHNT, CDR2 YYREEE (reference sequence).

This rearrangement joins TRBV5-4 to TRBJ2-1, with TRBD2 matching over 9 bases. Sequencing input: peripheral blood. This TCR was sampled from a human donor in a cohort sampled during active COVID-19. CDR3 nucleotide sequence: TGTGCCAGCAGCTTGCGTGCGGGAGGGAACAATGAGCAGTTCTTC. Residues: CASSLRAGGNNEQFF. The full variable domain, in which reference TRBV5-4 and TRBJ2-1 provide the parts outside the CDR3, is ETGVTQSPTHLIKTRGQQVTLRCSSQSGHNTVSWYQQALGQGPQFIFQYYREEENGRGNFPPRFSGLQFPNYSSELNVNALELDDSALYLCASSLRAGGNNEQFFGPGTRLTVL.